This TCR beta chain was sequenced for a study of post-analysis software for immune sequencing data. Study in general: Included courses were relapsing-remitting and secondary progressive multiple sclerosis; progressive-relapsing multiple sclerosis was also included.

Worth noting for this clonotype: Antigen: not known.

CDR3 size: 15 residues. Per the germline V gene, CDR1 is SGHTA and CDR2 is FQGNSA. The V end lost 0 bases, the J end lost 7 bases, and 13 bases lay between the germline ends. Libraries were made from TCR beta cDNA, and they carried unique molecular identifiers. Starting from approximately 1 to 10 million T cells, the study yielded approximately 500,000 cDNA molecules. TCRdb re-called the PCR reads through MiXCR, storing one row per CDR3 protein. In the table there are 750,000 to 900,000 distinct CDR3 sequences, more than 45% of which are singletons. Findings and caveats of the study: Strong co-clustering by F measure was seen for same-batch samples. When patients were compared with controls, a handful of TRBV segments were more frequent, TRBV5-6, TRBV5-1 and TRBV20-1 among them. Significantly lower normalized Chao1 diversity was seen in multiple sclerosis patients than in controls.

This TCR came from a girl aged 10 to 17 with multiple sclerosis. The chain couples TRBV7-2 to TRBJ1-5; perhaps TRBD1 as D (6 bases). The sample consisted of blood. The CDR3 spells CASSLAGGVGQPQHF. The DNA for the CDR3 is TGTGCCAGCAGCTTAGCGGGGGGCGTAGGGCAGCCCCAGCATTTT. Variable domain in full (rest from reference TRBV7-2 and TRBJ1-5): GAGVSQSPSNKVTEKGKDVELRCDPISGHTALYWYRQSLGQGLEFLIYFQGNSAPDKSGLPSDRFSAERTGGSVSTLTIQRTQQEDSAVYLCASSLAGGVGQPQHFGDGTRLSIL.